This T cell receptor beta chain was captured by sequencing in a study of breast tumors, draining lymph nodes, adjacent tissues (dated by TCRdb to 2016 to 2017). Looking at the study overall: Breast cancer patients provided tumor, adjacent nontumor tissue and axillary lymph nodes, and the study compared the TCR beta repertoires across these three sources. In human breast cancer, the study set out to evaluate how tumor, surrounding tissue and draining lymph node repertoires relate to one another and whether T cells may move between these sites.

Points on this clonotype: The specificity of this receptor is unknown. No base qualities exist here, and no much larger clone lies one base off it.

The CDR3 covers 16 residues, taking in both the cysteine and the phenylalanine. Of the read, only the CDR3 DNA is kept; its 48 bases are in frame from base 1. CDR1 and CDR2 are read off the germline V gene (reference sequence) as DFQATT and SNEGSKA. Trimming leaves V shorter by 1 base and J shorter by 11 bases, with the junction holding 10 bases beyond the gene matches. The paper's findings and limits, for the study overall: T-cell repertoire diversity in tumors was found to be lower than in lymph nodes but higher than in nontumor tissue, and preferential V and J gene usage was observed. Rather than being directly demonstrated, the conclusion that tumor T cells originate in lymph nodes was presented as consistent with a hypothesis. In luminal-like breast cancer, tumor and nontumor tissue repertoires resembled each other significantly more than in basal-like breast cancer. The data were considered consistent with the idea that most tumor T cells come from the lymph node and then expand in tumor tissue.

Sequencer: Illumina HiSeq 2000. Multiplex PCR amplification was used to generate the TCR beta chain libraries. High-throughput sequencing was used to analyze the amplified TCR beta chain products. TCRdb reanalyzed the raw reads on its own, using fastp at Q25 for trimming and MiXCR for clone calling, and kept in-frame beta chains. Merged by CDR3 protein, the rows form single entries marked with the most common genes and DNA. This sample gives 200,000 to 250,000 distinct CDR3 sequences in total; less than 40% of them show up just once. The ten most abundant clones make up approximately 3.5% of the sample. The axillary draining lymph nodes of breast cancer patients were the source of the lymph node samples.

The TCR originated in a female donor with breast cancer. Some clones in this sample may be carry-over from other donors' samples. The V gene is TRBV20-1 and the J gene is TRBJ2-3, and TRBD2 matches 15 of the central bases. The material sequenced was axillary lymph node tissue. CDR3 reads: CSARGTSGRGYNEQYF. The DNA sequence is given as TGCAGTGCTAGAGGGACTAGCGGGAGGGGCTACAATGAGCAGTATTTT.